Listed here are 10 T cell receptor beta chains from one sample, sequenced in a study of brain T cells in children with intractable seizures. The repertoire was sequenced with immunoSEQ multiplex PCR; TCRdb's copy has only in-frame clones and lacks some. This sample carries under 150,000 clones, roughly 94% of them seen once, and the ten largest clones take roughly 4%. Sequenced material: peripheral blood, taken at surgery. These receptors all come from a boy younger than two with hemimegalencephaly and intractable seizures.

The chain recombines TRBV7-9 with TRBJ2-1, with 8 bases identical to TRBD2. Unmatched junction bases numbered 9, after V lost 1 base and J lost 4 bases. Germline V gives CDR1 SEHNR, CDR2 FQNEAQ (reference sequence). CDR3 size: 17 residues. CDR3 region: CASSLEIASGPYNEQFF. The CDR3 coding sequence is TGTGCCAGCAGCTTAGAAATAGCTAGCGGGCCATACAATGAGCAGTTCTTC.

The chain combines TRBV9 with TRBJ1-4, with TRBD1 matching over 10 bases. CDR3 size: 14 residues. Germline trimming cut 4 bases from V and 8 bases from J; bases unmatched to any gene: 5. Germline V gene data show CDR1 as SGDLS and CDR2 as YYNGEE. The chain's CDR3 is CASSPDRGDEKLFF. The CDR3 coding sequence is TGTGCCAGCAGCCCGGACAGGGGGGACGAAAAACTGTTTTTT.

For the CDR3, the DNA is TGTGCCAGCAGCCAGGGAACAGGGGCCGGAAACACCATATATTTT. As protein: CASSQGTGAGNTIYF. The chain links TRBV3-1 (or the pseudogene TRBV3-2) to TRBJ1-3; 7 bases map to TRBD1. This CDR3 has 15 residues. Per germline, CDR1 LGHDT and CDR2 YNNKEL (reference sequence). V lost 3 bases and J lost 4; bases outside the gene matches: 6.

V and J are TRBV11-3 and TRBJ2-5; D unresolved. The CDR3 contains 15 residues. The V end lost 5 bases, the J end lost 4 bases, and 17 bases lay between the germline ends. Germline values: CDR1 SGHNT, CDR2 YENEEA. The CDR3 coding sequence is TGTGCCAGCAGCCCAACCCCGTATCCCTCAGAGACCCAGTACTTC. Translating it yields CASSPTPYPSETQYF.

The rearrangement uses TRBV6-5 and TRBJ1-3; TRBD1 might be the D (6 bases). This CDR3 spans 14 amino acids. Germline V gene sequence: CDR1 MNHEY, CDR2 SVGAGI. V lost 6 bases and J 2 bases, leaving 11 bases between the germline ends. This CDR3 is CASRDPGAGNTIYF. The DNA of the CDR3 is TGTGCCAGCAGAGATCCAGGGGCTGGAAACACCATATATTTT.

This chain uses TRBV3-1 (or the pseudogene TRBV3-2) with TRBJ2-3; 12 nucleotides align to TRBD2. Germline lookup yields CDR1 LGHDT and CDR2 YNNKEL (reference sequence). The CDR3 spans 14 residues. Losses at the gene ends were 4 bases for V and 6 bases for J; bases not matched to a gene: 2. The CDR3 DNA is TGTGCCAGCAGCCCTAGCGGGAGGGGGGATACGCAGTATTTT. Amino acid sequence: CASSPSGRGDTQYF.

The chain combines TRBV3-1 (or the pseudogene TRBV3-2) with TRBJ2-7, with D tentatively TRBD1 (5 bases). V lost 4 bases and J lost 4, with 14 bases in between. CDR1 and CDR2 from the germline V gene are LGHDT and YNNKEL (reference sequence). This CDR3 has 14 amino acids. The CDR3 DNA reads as TGTGCCAGCAGCCTCGGACAAGCTCGGTACGAGCAGTACTTC. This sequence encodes CASSLGQARYEQYF.

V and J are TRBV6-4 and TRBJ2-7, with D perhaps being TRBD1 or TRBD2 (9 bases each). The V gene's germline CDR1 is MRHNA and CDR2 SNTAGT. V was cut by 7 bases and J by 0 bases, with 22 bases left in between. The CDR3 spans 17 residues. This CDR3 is CASTSGTGKPYSYEQYF. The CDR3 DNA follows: TGTGCCAGCACTAGCGGGACAGGGAAACCCTACTCCTACGAGCAGTACTTC.

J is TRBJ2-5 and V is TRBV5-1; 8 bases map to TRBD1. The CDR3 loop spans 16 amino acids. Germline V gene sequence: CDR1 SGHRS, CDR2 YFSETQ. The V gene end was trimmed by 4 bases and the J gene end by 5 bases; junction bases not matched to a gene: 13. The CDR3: CASSDPYRGEAETQYF. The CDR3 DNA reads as TGCGCCAGCAGCGACCCGTACAGGGGGGAGGCGGAGACCCAGTACTTC.

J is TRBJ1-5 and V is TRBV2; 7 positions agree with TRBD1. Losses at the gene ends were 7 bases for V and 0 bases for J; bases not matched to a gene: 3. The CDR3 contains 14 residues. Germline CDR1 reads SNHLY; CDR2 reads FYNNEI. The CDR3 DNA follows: TGTGCCAGCACCCAGGGGGATAGCAATCAGCCCCAGCATTTT. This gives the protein CASTQGDSNQPQHF.